This T cell receptor (beta chain) stems from a study of blood T cell repertoires in COVID-19. The ends lost 3 bases at V and 4 bases at J; junction bases unmatched: 8. The CDR3 is 14 residues long. The germline V gene has CDR1 DFQATT and CDR2 SNEGSKA (reference sequence). The table came from immunoSEQ multiplex PCR; TCRdb's copy has only in-frame clones and leaves some out. The sample has 100,000 to 150,000 clones; 81% are singletons. V gene TRBV20-1 combines with J gene TRBJ2-7; 8 nucleotides agree with TRBD2. The sequencing sample was made of peripheral blood. This TCR was sampled from a man aged 25 to 45 with COVID-19, enrolled during active disease. The CDR3 here is CSASSQRESYEQYF. DNA of the CDR3: TGCAGTGCTAGTTCCCAGCGGGAGTCGTACGAGCAGTACTTC.